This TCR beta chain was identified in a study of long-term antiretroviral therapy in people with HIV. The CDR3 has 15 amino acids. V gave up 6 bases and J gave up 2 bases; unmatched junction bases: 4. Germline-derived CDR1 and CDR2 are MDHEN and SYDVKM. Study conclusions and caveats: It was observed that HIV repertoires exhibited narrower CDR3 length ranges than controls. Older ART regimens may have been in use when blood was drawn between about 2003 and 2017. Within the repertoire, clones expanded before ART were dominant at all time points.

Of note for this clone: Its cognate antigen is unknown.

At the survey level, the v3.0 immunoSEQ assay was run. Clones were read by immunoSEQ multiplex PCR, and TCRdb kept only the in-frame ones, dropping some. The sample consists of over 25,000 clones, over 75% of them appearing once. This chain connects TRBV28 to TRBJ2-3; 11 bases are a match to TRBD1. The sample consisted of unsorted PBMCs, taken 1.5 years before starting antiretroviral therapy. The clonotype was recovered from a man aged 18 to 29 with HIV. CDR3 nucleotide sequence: TGTGCCAGCAGACGGGACAGGGGGGACACAGATACGCAGTATTTT. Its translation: CASRRDRGDTDTQYF.